This T cell receptor (beta chain) was recorded in a study of T-cell reconstitution after alpha-beta-depleted transplantation in children. Whole-study results and caveats: One year post-transplant, T-cell counts and diversity were largely derived from T cells produced anew. About two months after transplant, alpha-beta T cells reportedly came from several hundred expanded graft clones.

Unique molecular identifiers were incorporated into the prepared TCRbeta library. In TCRdb, the PCR reads were re-called with MiXCR into one record per CDR3 protein. In the table there are around 250,000 distinct CDR3 sequences, about 26% of which are singletons. Turning to this clonotype: Its antigen is unknown.

The clonotype was recovered from a girl aged 2 to 10 with Fanconi anemia, due to receive a stem cell transplant. The starting material was PBMCs, obtained before TCRalphabeta/CD19-depleted stem cell transplant.

CDR3 sequence: CSATALTSGFSEAFF. In nucleotides, the CDR3 is TGCAGTGCCACAGCCTTGACGAGCGGATTCTCTGAAGCTTTCTTT. The chain uses TRBV20-1 and TRBJ1-1; D unclear. Trimming pared 6 bases from V and 6 bases from J, leaving 23 bases between. Germline V lookup: CDR1 DFQATT, CDR2 SNEGSKA (reference sequence). This CDR3 has 15 amino acids.